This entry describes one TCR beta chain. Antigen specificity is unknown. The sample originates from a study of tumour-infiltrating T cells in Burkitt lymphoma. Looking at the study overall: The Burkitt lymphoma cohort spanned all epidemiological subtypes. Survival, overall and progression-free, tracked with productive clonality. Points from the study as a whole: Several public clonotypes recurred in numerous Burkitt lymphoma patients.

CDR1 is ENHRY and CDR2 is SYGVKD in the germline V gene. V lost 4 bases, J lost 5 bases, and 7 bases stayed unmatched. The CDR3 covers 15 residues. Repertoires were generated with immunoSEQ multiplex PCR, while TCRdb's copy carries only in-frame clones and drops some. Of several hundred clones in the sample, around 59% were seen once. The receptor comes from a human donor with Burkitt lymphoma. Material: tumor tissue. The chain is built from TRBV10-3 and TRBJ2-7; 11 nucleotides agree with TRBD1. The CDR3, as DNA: TGTGCCATCAGTGGGGCCCGGACAGGGGGCGACGAGCAGTACTTC. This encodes CAISGARTGGDEQYF.